A single sample gave rise to the 25 T cell receptor beta chains below, sequenced in a study of T cells in Graves' hyperthyroidism and ophthalmopathy. From RNA transcripts, TCR beta CDR3 regions were amplified. An initial round of RT-PCR targeting the TCR CDR3 relied on the HTBI primer set. TCRdb re-derived calls from the multiplex PCR reads in MiXCR, one entry per CDR3 protein. Among around 290,000 distinct CDR3 sequences listed, about 14% were seen once. Sequenced: blood. These receptors were collected from a woman aged 30 to 39 with Graves' hyperthyroidism that later progressed to Graves' ophthalmopathy.

This clonotype was observed a single time. A much larger clone is a single base away; this may be a read error. The chain couples TRBV3-1 to TRBJ2-3; the match to TRBD2 covers 10 bases. Germline assignment: CDR1 LGHDT and CDR2 YNNKEL (reference sequence). This CDR3 comprises 17 residues. CDR3 bases: TGTGTCAGCAGCCAAGTCTCCGGGACTAGCGGCACAGATACGCAGTATTTT. Its translation: CVSSQVSGTSGTDTQYF.

In this sample, this clonotype turned up many times. The chain is built from TRBV28 and TRBJ2-7, with TRBD2 matching 9 bases. Looked up from germline, CDR1 is MDHEN and CDR2 is SYDVKM. J gave up 1 base and V 6 bases, and 4 bases lay outside the gene matches. The CDR3 extends over 14 amino acids. The chain's CDR3 is CASSLGLASYEQYF. CDR3 DNA: TGTGCCAGCAGCCTGGGACTAGCTTCCTACGAGCAGTACTTC.

This clonotype was seen ten or more times. V and J are TRBV6-2 or TRBV6-3 and TRBJ2-3; 8 bases are shared with TRBD2. The V and J ends lost 6 bases and 0 bases, in that order; junction bases with no gene match: 8. The CDR3 is 16 amino acids. The germline CDR1 and CDR2 sequences are MNHEY and SVGEGT. This CDR3 is CASRSTSGTSTDTQYF. CDR3 bases: TGTGCCAGCAGATCCACTAGCGGAACTAGCACAGATACGCAGTATTTT.

The chain has TRBV7-6 and TRBJ2-1; 7 positions match TRBD1. V was clipped by 0 bases and J by 10 bases; unmatched bases: 3. This CDR3 has 13 amino acids. CDR1 is SGHVS, CDR2 FNYEAQ, per germline. The CDR3 DNA follows: TGTGCCAGCAGCTTAGCTGGCAGGGGGGAGCAGTTCTTC. Translation: CASSLAGRGEQFF.

This clonotype was detected ten times or more. This chain uses TRBV10-3 with TRBJ2-7; TRBD1 aligns across 9 bases. Germline lookup yields CDR1 ENHRY and CDR2 SYGVKD. CDR3 length: 15 residues. With V trimmed by 2 bases and J by 3 bases, 5 bases remained unmatched. CDR3 protein: CAISEQGTGNYEQYF. The CDR3 DNA reads TGTGCCATCAGTGAGCAGGGGACAGGGAACTACGAGCAGTACTTC.

This clonotype was counted at least ten times. The chain joins TRBV28 to TRBJ2-3; tentatively, D is TRBD1 (5 bases). This CDR3 region has 14 residues. With 5 bases removed from V and 2 bases from J, the gap between germline ends came to 11 bases. Germline V lookup: CDR1 MDHEN, CDR2 SYDVKM. The CDR3 DNA sequence: TGTGCCAGCAGTCACCCGGACATCACAGATACGCAGTATTTT. Translating gives CASSHPDITDTQYF.

This clonotype was detected ten times or more. The genes are TRBV12-3 or TRBV12-4 and TRBJ1-2, with 7 bases aligning to TRBD1. The CDR3 is 16 residues long. With 2 bases clipped from V and 0 bases from J, the junction kept 6 bases outside the gene matches. CDR3 amino acids: CASSLRTGQANYGYTF. As DNA, the CDR3 is TGTGCCAGCAGTTTAAGGACAGGTCAGGCTAACTATGGCTACACCTTC.

At least ten counts were recorded for this clonotype. The rearrangement links TRBV28 to TRBJ2-5; D is possibly TRBD1 or TRBD2 (5 bases each). V shed 6 bases and J shed 4 bases, with 12 bases lying between them. In germline, CDR1 is MDHEN, CDR2 SYDVKM. CDR3 length: 13 residues. The CDR3 bases are TGTGCCAGCAGCCCCCTGGGGGTAGAGACCCAGTACTTC. It is translated as CASSPLGVETQYF.

This clonotype was detected many times. The chain has TRBV7-2 and TRBJ2-7; 7 bases agree with TRBD1. Germline CDR1 reads SGHTA; CDR2 reads FQGNSA. The CDR3 has 14 amino acids. The ends lost 1 base at V and 3 bases at J; junction bases unmatched: 3. The CDR3 DNA sequence: TGTGCCAGCAGCTTAGTCGGGACAGACTACGAGCAGTACTTC. Its translation: CASSLVGTDYEQYF.

This clonotype was detected many times. CDR3 sequence: CAWSVNPGDEQFF. CDR3 nucleotides: TGTGCCTGGAGTGTAAACCCCGGCGATGAGCAGTTCTTC. The chain has TRBV30 and TRBJ2-1; D uncertain. Germline-derived CDR1 and CDR2 are GTSNPN and SVGIG (reference sequence). V was cut by 0 bases and J by 8 bases, with 11 bases left in between. The CDR3 runs 13 residues.

The gene calls are TRBV5-5 and TRBJ2-7, with D possibly matching TRBD1 (6 bases). Germline V gene sequence: CDR1 SGHKS, CDR2 YYEKEE (reference sequence). This CDR3 region has 12 residues. The germline V and J ends were trimmed by 8 bases and 6 bases, with 15 bases remaining between them. Here the CDR3 DNA reads TGTGCCAGTACCCAGGGGTCCGGCGAGCAGTACTTC. Protein sequence: CASTQGSGEQYF.

In this sample, this clonotype turned up many times. This rearrangement joins TRBV6-5 to TRBJ1-6, with TRBD1 as a possible D gene (6 bases). Between the trimmed V and J ends, which lost 0 bases and 10 bases, there was a span of 13 bases. The germline V gene has CDR1 MNHEY and CDR2 SVGAGI. The CDR3 is 15 residues long. CDR3 coding DNA: TGTGCCAGCAGTTACTCGTCGGGGGCCAACTCACCCCTCCACTTT. Encoded protein: CASSYSSGANSPLHF.

This clonotype has ten or more counts. The CDR3 DNA is TGTGCCAGCAGTTACCAAGGCTGGGAAGCTTTCTTT. It translates to CASSYQGWEAFF. The chain links TRBV6-2 or TRBV6-3 to TRBJ1-1; D gene ambiguous. Germline V gene lookup returns CDR1 MNHEY and CDR2 SVGEGT. The CDR3 runs to 12 residues. V gave up 2 bases and J gave up 8 bases, with 9 bases separating them.

In its sample, this clonotype was seen a few times. One base away lies a much larger clone, so this may be a sequencing read error. The chain employs TRBV11-3 and TRBJ2-1, with TRBD2 as a possible D gene (5 bases). From germline, CDR1 is SGHNT and CDR2 YENEEA. This CDR3 comprises 13 residues. CDR3 residues: CASSRPPGDEQSF. In DNA form, the CDR3 reads TGTGCCAGCAGTCGACCCCCCGGGGATGAGCAGTCCTTC.

This clonotype was detected many times. The V call is TRBV10-3, the J call TRBJ2-3; no firm D call. Trimming cost V 4 bases and J 6 bases, with 11 bases left between them. The CDR3 runs 13 residues. Germline CDR1 is ENHRY and CDR2 is SYGVKD. Written as DNA, the CDR3 is TGTGCCATCAGTGTACAACTTAGCGATACGCAGTATTTT. Translating gives CAISVQLSDTQYF.

Many counts were recorded for this clonotype. The V gene is TRBV3-1, the J gene TRBJ2-3, with D possibly matching TRBD2 (6 bases). CDR1 is LGHDT and CDR2 is YNNKEL in the germline V gene (reference sequence). Trimming took off 6 bases at V and 0 bases at J, with 13 bases between the two ends. The CDR3 runs 15 residues. The CDR3 DNA reads TGTGCCAGCAGTGGGACTGCGGAAAGCACAGATACGCAGTATTTT. Protein sequence: CASSGTAESTDTQYF.

This clonotype is a singleton in its sample. This clone may be a read error of a much larger clone one base away. This sequence joins TRBV6-5 and TRBJ1-6, with D tentatively TRBD1 (5 bases). The CDR3 runs 14 residues. Germline assignment: CDR1 MNHEY and CDR2 SVGAGI. V gave up 1 base and J gave up 7 bases, with 8 bases separating them. The DNA for the CDR3 is TGTGCCAGCAGTTACTTGGGACGGAATTCACCCCTCCACTTT. This translates into CASSYLGRNSPLHF.

This clonotype was detected a few times. V gene TRBV14 combines with J gene TRBJ2-1, with D uncertain. V lost 0 bases, J lost 9 bases, and 18 bases lay in between. CDR1 is SGHDN, CDR2 FVKESK, per germline. The CDR3 has 16 amino acids. The CDR3 DNA sequence: TGTGCCAGCAGCCAAGAATTAGGCGACCCCTGGAGTGAGCAGTTCTTC. Encoded protein: CASSQELGDPWSEQFF.

This clonotype was found many times. J is TRBJ1-1 and V is TRBV19, with a weak D call TRBD1 (5 bases). The V gene's germline CDR1 is LNHDA and CDR2 SQIVND (reference sequence). V was clipped by 5 bases and J by 1 base, with 17 bases between them. The CDR3 runs to 16 residues. CDR3 bases: TGTGCCAGTAGTCTTCTCCCGGGACGAGGGAACACTGAAGCTTTCTTT. Amino acid sequence: CASSLLPGRGNTEAFF. Variable domain in full (rest from reference TRBV19 and TRBJ1-1): DGGITQSPKYLFRKEGQNVTLSCEQNLNHDAMYWYRQDPGQGLRLIYYSQIVNDFQKGDIAEGYSVSREKKESFPLTVTSAQKNPTAFYLCASSLLPGRGNTEAFFGQGTRLTVV.

This clonotype was recorded at least ten times. The V call is TRBV7-9, the J call TRBJ2-1; D is undetermined. The CDR3 runs 12 residues. The V gene lost 5 bases and the J gene lost 6 bases, with 8 bases spanning the gap. Germline V gene lookup returns CDR1 SEHNR and CDR2 FQNEAQ (reference sequence). The CDR3 loop is CASSDLGNEQFF. For the CDR3, the DNA is TGTGCCAGCAGCGATCTAGGCAATGAGCAGTTCTTC.

This clonotype was observed at least ten times. The DNA of the CDR3 is TGCGCCAGCAGCCAAGATACTAGCGTTCTCACGCAGTATTTT. It is translated as CASSQDTSVLTQYF. This chain joins TRBV4-3 and TRBJ2-3, with 7 positions matching TRBD2. Germline CDR1 reads LGHNA; CDR2 reads YSLEER. After removal of 0 bases from V and 9 bases from J, the junction contained 6 bases not matched to a gene. The CDR3 extends over 14 amino acids.

The genes are TRBV7-2 and TRBJ1-1; D not resolved. CDR3 length: 14 amino acids. Germline-derived CDR1 and CDR2 are SGHTA and FQGNSA. V lost 2 bases to trimming and J lost 1 base, with 8 bases between them. CDR3 protein: CASSLNGRNTEAFF. CDR3 nucleotide sequence: TGTGCCAGCAGCTTAAATGGTCGGAACACTGAAGCTTTCTTT.

This clonotype was observed many times. The V gene is TRBV29-1, the J gene TRBJ2-1; 7 nucleotides match TRBD1. The germline gives CDR1 SQVTM, CDR2 ANQGSEA. There are 13 residues in the CDR3. With V trimmed by 7 bases and J by 6 bases, 9 bases remained unmatched. The CDR3 bases are TGCAGCGCCAAGGGACAGAATCCCAATGAGCAGTTCTTC. Protein sequence: CSAKGQNPNEQFF.

The gene calls are TRBV29-1 and TRBJ2-5; the match to TRBD2 covers 8 bases. The V segment lost 7 bases and the J segment 5 bases; nucleotides outside the gene matches: 24. The CDR3 sequence is 18 residues long. Per germline, CDR1 SQVTM and CDR2 ANQGSEA. CDR3 amino acids: CSATGGSLLIAGRETQYF. The CDR3 region has the DNA TGCAGCGCCACGGGGGGGAGTTTGCTGATAGCGGGTAGGGAGACCCAGTACTTC. Full variable domain (outside the CDR3, taken from reference TRBV29-1 and TRBJ2-5): SAVISQKPSRDICQRGTSLTIQCQVDSQVTMMFWYRQQPGQSLTLIATANQGSEATYESGFVIDKFPISRPNLTFSTLTVSNMSPEDSSIYLCSATGGSLLIAGRETQYFGPGTRLLVL.

Many counts were recorded for this clonotype. The chain employs TRBV7-6 and TRBJ2-7; the match to TRBD2 covers 8 bases. CDR3 length: 13 amino acids. V dropped 8 bases and J dropped 6; count of bases not matched to a gene: 9. CDR1 and CDR2 (germline): SGHVS, FNYEAQ. CDR3 sequence (DNA): TGTGCCAGCGGAGGAGCGGGAGAGGGCGAGCAGTACTTC. This encodes CASGGAGEGEQYF.